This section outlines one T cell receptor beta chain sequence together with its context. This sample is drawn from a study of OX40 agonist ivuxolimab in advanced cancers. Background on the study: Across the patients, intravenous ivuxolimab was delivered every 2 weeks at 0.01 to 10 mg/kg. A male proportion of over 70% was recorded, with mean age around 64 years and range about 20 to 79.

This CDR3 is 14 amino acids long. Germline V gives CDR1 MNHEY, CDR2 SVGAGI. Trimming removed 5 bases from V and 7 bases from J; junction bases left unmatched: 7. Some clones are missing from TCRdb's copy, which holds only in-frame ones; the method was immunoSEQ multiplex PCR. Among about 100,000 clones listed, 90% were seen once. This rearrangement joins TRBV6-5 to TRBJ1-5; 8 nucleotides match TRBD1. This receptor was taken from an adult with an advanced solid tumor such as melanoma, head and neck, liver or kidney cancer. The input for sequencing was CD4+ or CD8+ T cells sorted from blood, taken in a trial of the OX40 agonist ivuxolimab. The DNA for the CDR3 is TGTGCCAGCAGTGTGGACAGGGAGAGGCAGCCCCAGCATTTT. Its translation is CASSVDRERQPQHF.